The 13 T cell receptor beta chains below were found in one sample sequenced in a study of shared clonotypes between healthy human individuals. Measured with immunoSEQ multiplex PCR; TCRdb has only the in-frame clones, and not every one. Among some 2.1 million clones listed, approximately 94% were seen once. As defined, naive CD8 cells were CD45RO-negative and positively selected for CCR7, with terminally differentiated effector memory CD45RA+ cells excluded. The specimen sequenced was naive CD8+ T cells sorted from blood. The receptor source for this set is a man in his late teens or twenties in good health.

The chain links TRBV5-1 to TRBJ2-1, with D uncertain. Germline CDR1 SGHRS, CDR2 YFSETQ. Trimming shortened V by 7 bases and J by 3 bases, and 17 bases separated the two germline ends. The CDR3 is 15 amino acids. CDR3 sequence: CASRPKDGSYNEQFF. For the CDR3, the DNA is TGCGCCAGCCGTCCCAAGGACGGTAGCTACAATGAGCAGTTCTTC.

The chain uses TRBV6-1 and TRBJ2-3, with D perhaps matching TRBD1 (5 bases). The CDR3 has 13 amino acids. Germline assignment: CDR1 MNHNS and CDR2 SASEGT. V was cut by 5 bases and J by 3 bases, with 9 bases left in between. CDR3 coding DNA: TGTGCCAGCAGTCCAGGGCGTACAGATACGCAGTATTTT. Translating it yields CASSPGRTDTQYF.

This clone was seen a few times. The chain carries TRBV5-1 and TRBJ2-5; 10 bases map to TRBD2. The DNA end is a closer match to TRBJ2-7, so the J assignment may be wrong. CDR3 size: 19 residues. CDR1 is SGHRS, CDR2 YFSETQ, per germline. Written as DNA, the CDR3 is TGCGCCAGCAGCTTGACTAAAGGCTTAGCGGGGGGTACCTCCTACGAGCAGTACTTC. This sequence encodes CASSLTKGLAGGTSYEQYF.

This clone was found once. The J gene is TRBJ2-7, the V gene TRBV4-3; D not resolved. The CDR3 runs 15 residues. Trimming took off 1 base at V and 0 bases at J, with 10 bases between the two ends. Germline V CDR1 and CDR2: LGHNA, YSLEER. CDR3 region: CASSQGLGASYEQYF. The CDR3 coding sequence is TGCGCCAGCAGCCAAGGGTTAGGAGCCTCCTACGAGCAGTACTTC.

The rearrangement uses TRBV5-6 and TRBJ2-7; 10 positions match TRBD2. The CDR3 loop spans 14 amino acids. Germline-derived CDR1 and CDR2 are SGHDT and YYEEEE. J was trimmed by 2 bases and V by 3 bases; bases with no gene match: 2. The CDR3 loop reads CASSSTSGPYEQYF. The CDR3 bases are TGTGCCAGCAGCTCGACTAGCGGGCCCTACGAGCAGTACTTC.

In DNA form, the CDR3 reads TGTGCCAGCAGCATGGCCGGGGGCATGAGCACAGATACGCAGTATTTT. The encoded protein is CASSMAGGMSTDTQYF. V usage is TRBV11-2 and J usage is TRBJ2-3, with D perhaps TRBD1 or TRBD2 (6 bases each). Trimming cost V 5 bases and J 0 bases, with 15 bases left between them. The length of the CDR3 is 16 residues. Germline CDR1 SGHAT, CDR2 FQNNGV.

This rearrangement joins TRBV14 to TRBJ1-1; the D is unclear. The V end was cut by 4 bases, the J end by 2 bases, with 8 bases between. There are 13 residues in the CDR3. From germline, CDR1 is SGHDN and CDR2 FVKESK. CDR3 DNA: TGTGCCAGCAGCCTCTTGGTAAACACTGAAGCTTTCTTT. This gives the protein CASSLLVNTEAFF.

The V and J genes are TRBV27 and TRBJ1-1; D call uncertain. Looked up from germline, CDR1 is MNHEY and CDR2 is SMNVEV (reference sequence). Trimming cost V 6 bases and J 2 bases, with 13 bases left between them. This CDR3 is built from 14 residues. CDR3 loop: CASSLNWGNTEAFF. CDR3 DNA: TGTGCCAGCAGCCTAAACTGGGGAAACACTGAAGCTTTCTTT.

V and J are TRBV27 and TRBJ1-1; 7 nucleotides align to TRBD1. With 2 bases clipped from V and 6 bases from J, the junction kept 9 bases outside the gene matches. The CDR3 is 15 residues long. Germline V gives CDR1 MNHEY, CDR2 SMNVEV (reference sequence). The CDR3 DNA sequence: TGTGCCAGCAGTTTAAGTTCTACAGGGGTCGCTGAAGCTTTCTTT. As protein: CASSLSSTGVAEAFF.

This clone was recorded a few times. The sample holds other DNA sequences that translate to the same CDR3. The genes are TRBV5-1 and TRBJ2-7, with D uncertain. The CDR3 covers 13 residues. The germline V gene encodes CDR1 SGHRS and CDR2 YFSETQ. With 0 bases removed from V and 3 bases from J, the gap between germline ends came to 7 bases. In DNA, the CDR3 is TGCGCCAGCAGCTTGGATCCAGGCTACGAGCAGTACTTC. This encodes CASSLDPGYEQYF.

The chain carries TRBV13 and TRBJ2-5, with D hard to call. V lost 0 bases, J lost 5 bases, and 7 bases lay in between. The CDR3 is made up of 13 amino acids. Germline V gives CDR1 PRHDT, CDR2 FYEKMQ (reference sequence). For the CDR3, the DNA is TGTGCCAGCAGCTTAGGCCTCTTCGAGACCCAGTACTTC. Protein product: CASSLGLFETQYF.

This chain links TRBV13 with TRBJ1-1; perhaps TRBD1 as D (6 bases). Trimming pared 4 bases from V and 7 bases from J, leaving 13 bases between. The CDR3 loop spans 13 amino acids. Per the germline V gene, CDR1 is PRHDT and CDR2 is FYEKMQ (reference sequence). DNA for the CDR3: TGTGCCAGCAGCTCCCCCGGGACACATGAAGCTTTCTTT. Protein sequence: CASSSPGTHEAFF. Filled out from reference TRBV13 and TRBJ1-1, the complete variable domain reads AAGVIQSPRHLIKEKRETATLKCYPIPRHDTVYWYQQGPGQDPQFLISFYEKMQSDKGSIPDRFSAQQFSDYHSELNMSSLELGDSALYFCASSSPGTHEAFFGQGTRLTVV.

This rearrangement joins TRBV11-1 to TRBJ2-1; D not certain. Germline CDR1 reads SGHAT; CDR2 reads FQDESV (reference sequence). The ends were cut back, 5 bases at V and 8 bases at J, with 19 bases in the middle. The CDR3 has 15 amino acids. The CDR3 DNA reads TGTGCCAGCAGCCCGTTGACCTCCGTCCTGGATGAGCAGTTCTTC. It codes for CASSPLTSVLDEQFF. The full variable domain, its missing parts supplied by reference TRBV11-1 and TRBJ2-1, is EAEVAQSPRYKITEKSQAVAFWCDPISGHATLYWYRQILGQGPELLVQFQDESVVDDSQLPKDRFSAERLKGVDSTLKIQPAELGDSAMYLCASSPLTSVLDEQFFGPGTRLTVL.